The 25 T cell receptor beta chains below all came from one sample that was sequenced in a study of coeliac disease. Measured with immunoSEQ multiplex PCR; TCRdb has only the in-frame clones, and not every one. The table has over a thousand clones, 55% to 75% seen once; the top ten hold around 30%. Sequencing was done on a sample of lamina propria lymphocytes from the gut. All receptors come from a woman aged 40 to 50 with celiac disease on a gluten-free diet, and with hypertension.

Note on this clone: The junction does not match germline at one end; this may be a read error. The rearrangement links TRBV7-7 to TRBJ2-1; 8 bases agree with TRBD2. Germline V gene lookup returns CDR1 SSHAT and CDR2 FNYEAQ (reference sequence). CDR3 size: 15 residues. In DNA form, the CDR3 reads TGTGCTAGCAGCTTAGAAGTAGCGGGGTACAATGAGCAGTTCTTC. Residues: CASSLEVAGYNEQFF.

This chain uses TRBV29-1 with TRBJ1-3; TRBD1 aligns across 7 bases. CDR1 is SQVTM, CDR2 ANQGSEA, per germline. The CDR3 has 14 residues. Trimming at V came to 7 bases and at J to 0 bases, leaving 6 bases not matched to a gene. The chain's CDR3 is CSGRQGGSGNTIYF. The DNA for the CDR3 is TGCAGCGGACGACAGGGCGGCTCTGGAAACACCATATATTTT. The full variable domain, rest sourced from reference TRBV29-1 and TRBJ1-3, is SAVISQKPSRDICQRGTSLTIQCQVDSQVTMMFWYRQQPGQSLTLIATANQGSEATYESGFVIDKFPISRPNLTFSTLTVSNMSPEDSSIYLCSGRQGGSGNTIYFGEGSWLTVV.

Written as DNA, the CDR3 is TGTGCTTCGCGCGGTTCGGCCAAAAACATTCAGTACTTC. Amino acid sequence: CASRGSAKNIQYF. The chain joins TRBV28 to TRBJ2-4; D ambiguous. The CDR3 spans 13 residues. Germline V lookup: CDR1 MDHEN, CDR2 SYDVKM.

A few counts support this clone. This chain joins TRBV2 and TRBJ2-1, with D hard to call. Germline V gene data show CDR1 as SNHLY and CDR2 as FYNNEI. The CDR3 covers 16 residues. Trimming shortened V by 2 bases and J by 8 bases, and 19 bases separated the two germline ends. Written as DNA, the CDR3 is TGTGCCAGCAGTGAAATCCCTCAGATAGCCTGGGATGAGCAGTTCTTC. It codes for CASSEIPQIAWDEQFF.

This rearrangement joins TRBV7-4 to TRBJ1-2; perhaps TRBD1 as D (5 bases). The CDR3 is 13 residues long. The germline CDR1 and CDR2 sequences are SGHVT and SQSDAQ. Trimming pared 5 bases from V and 6 bases from J, leaving 13 bases between. The CDR3 DNA reads as TGTGCCAGCAGCCTCCGGGGGGGAGATGGCTACACCTTC. Protein sequence: CASSLRGGDGYTF.

The chain uses TRBV15 and TRBJ2-1; D is perhaps TRBD2 (5 bases). The CDR3 has 17 amino acids. V lost 0 bases, J lost 2 bases, and 14 bases lay in between. Germline V gene data show CDR1 as LNHNV and CDR2 as YYDKDF (reference sequence). CDR3 sequence (DNA): TGTGCCACCAGCAGAGATGTTTTTCTAGCCACCTACAATGAGCAGTTCTTC. Protein product: CATSRDVFLATYNEQFF.

This clone showed up just a few times. The chain uses TRBV4-1 and TRBJ2-3; D gene uncertain. Germline CDR1 MGHRA, CDR2 YSYEKL. The ends were cut back, 1 base at V and 12 bases at J, with 14 bases in the middle. This CDR3 region has 13 residues. The CDR3 bases are TGCGCCAGCAGCCAAGTGGGCAGTTTAATCCAGTATTTT. Translating it yields CASSQVGSLIQYF.

The chain carries TRBV19 and TRBJ2-1; 7 bases align to TRBD2. The CDR3 spans 14 residues. Losses at the gene ends were 3 bases for V and 4 bases for J; bases not matched to a gene: 3. Per the germline V gene, CDR1 is LNHDA and CDR2 is SQIVND (reference sequence). The DNA for the CDR3 is TGTGCCAGTAGTATGTCCGGGAGGTACAATGAGCAGTTCTTC. As protein: CASSMSGRYNEQFF. Filled out from reference TRBV19 and TRBJ2-1, the complete variable domain reads DGGITQSPKYLFRKEGQNVTLSCEQNLNHDAMYWYRQDPGQGLRLIYYSQIVNDFQKGDIAEGYSVSREKKESFPLTVTSAQKNPTAFYLCASSMSGRYNEQFFGPGTRLTVL.

The rearrangement links TRBV6-6 to TRBJ1-5, with no clear D. Looked up from germline, CDR1 is MNHNY and CDR2 is SVGAGI (reference sequence). The V end was cut by 2 bases, the J end by 7 bases, with 9 bases between. The CDR3 contains 13 residues. The CDR3 here is CASSYEVKQPQHF. DNA for the CDR3: TGTGCCAGCAGTTACGAGGTTAAACAGCCCCAGCATTTT.

This CDR3 reads CASSRVRTGREQFF. As DNA, the CDR3 is TGTGCCAGCAGTCGGGTCCGGACAGGGAGGGAGCAGTTCTTC. The chain uses TRBV14 and TRBJ2-1; 8 bases line up with TRBD1. The CDR3 is 14 residues long. Per the germline V gene, CDR1 is SGHDN and CDR2 is FVKESK. Trimming took 6 bases from V and 10 from J; bases not matched to a gene: 11.

This clone turned up a few times. CDR3 bases: TGTGCCAGTAGTAATTATTTGGGGGAGCTGTTTTTT. It specifies CASSNYLGELFF. The rearrangement links TRBV19 to TRBJ2-2; D unresolved. The CDR3 extends over 12 amino acids. Looked up from germline, CDR1 is LNHDA and CDR2 is SQIVND (reference sequence). Trimming took off 4 bases at V and 8 bases at J, with 8 bases between the two ends.

This chain uses TRBV5-6 with TRBJ1-2; 10 bases align to TRBD1. The CDR3 is 16 amino acids. The J segment lost 5 bases and the V segment lost 7 bases, leaving 14 bases of the junction unmatched. CDR1 and CDR2 (germline): SGHDT, YYEEEE. This CDR3 reads CASETVGTGALYGYTF. The DNA for the CDR3 is TGTGCCAGCGAGACGGTGGGGACAGGGGCTTTATATGGCTACACCTTC.

The V and J genes are TRBV18 and TRBJ2-7; 7 bases match TRBD1. There are 15 residues in the CDR3. J was trimmed by 5 bases and V by 1 base; bases with no gene match: 8. Germline V gives CDR1 KGHSH, CDR2 LQKENI. The CDR3 DNA follows: TGTGCCAGCTCACCACGTGTTCAGGGGGTTAACGAGCAGTACTTC. Translated: CASSPRVQGVNEQYF. The entire variable domain, with the rest obtained from reference TRBV18 and TRBJ2-7, is as follows: NAGVMQNPRHLVRRRGQEARLRCSPMKGHSHVYWYRQLPEEGLKFMVYLQKENIIDESGMPKERFSAEFPKEGPSILRIQQVVRGDSAAYFCASSPRVQGVNEQYFGPGTRLTVT.

This rearrangement joins TRBV4-2 to TRBJ2-1; D is perhaps TRBD2 (6 bases). The CDR3 loop spans 15 amino acids. The V gene's germline CDR1 is LGHNA and CDR2 YNFKEQ. V lost 6 bases, J lost 4 bases, and 16 bases lay in between. As DNA, the CDR3 is TGTGCCAGCAGGCCGGGACTCCCCTCTTACAATGAGCAGTTCTTC. Encoded protein: CASRPGLPSYNEQFF.

The V call is TRBV5-6, the J call TRBJ1-1; 7 bases are a match to TRBD1. The CDR3 runs 14 residues. With 4 bases clipped from V and 4 bases from J, the junction kept 7 bases outside the gene matches. Germline assignment: CDR1 SGHDT and CDR2 YYEEEE. The DNA for the CDR3 is TGTGCCAGCAGCCAATACGACAGGGTCACTGAAGCTTTCTTT. It specifies CASSQYDRVTEAFF.

There are a few counts of this clone. The chain links TRBV2 to TRBJ2-2, with D possibly matching TRBD1 (5 bases). The germline V gene has CDR1 SNHLY and CDR2 FYNNEI. CDR3 length equals 15 residues. Trimming removed 4 bases at V and 4 bases at J, with 13 bases between. The CDR3 DNA follows: TGTGCCAGCAGTGTTGAACAGGCAGTCACCGGGGAGCTGTTTTTT. It codes for CASSVEQAVTGELFF.

Only a few counts were recorded for this clone. V usage is TRBV27 and J usage is TRBJ2-4; tentatively, D is TRBD2 (6 bases). This CDR3 contains 14 residues. CDR1 and CDR2 from the germline V gene are MNHEY and SMNVEV (reference sequence). Here the CDR3 DNA reads TGTGCGACCCGGGAGACGCTAGCCAAAAACATTCAGTACTTC. This translates into CATRETLAKNIQYF.

This chain links TRBV7-2 with TRBJ1-2; 8 bases agree with TRBD1. With V trimmed by 2 bases and J by 7 bases, 3 bases remained unmatched. The CDR3 is 13 residues long. Germline lookup yields CDR1 SGHTA and CDR2 FQGNSA. The DNA of the CDR3 is TGTGCCAGCAGCTTAACAGGGACAGGTGGCTACACCTTC. It encodes CASSLTGTGGYTF.

The chain recombines TRBV7-9 with TRBJ2-3; a possible D gene is TRBD2 (5 bases). Trimming left V 8 bases short and J 2 bases short, with 8 bases between. CDR3 length: 12 amino acids. CDR1 is SEHNR, CDR2 FQNEAQ, per germline (reference sequence). In DNA form, the CDR3 reads TGTGCCAGCTCGGACTTCACAGATACGCAGTATTTT. It translates to CASSDFTDTQYF.

The gene calls are TRBV15 and TRBJ2-3; 8 bases fit TRBD1. The V segment lost 0 bases and the J segment 9 bases; nucleotides outside the gene matches: 8. There are 15 residues in the CDR3. CDR1 LNHNV and CDR2 YYDKDF come from the germline V gene (reference sequence). The DNA of the CDR3 is TGTGCCACCAGCAGAGATCATATGGGGACAGGAACGCAGTATTTT. Translation gives CATSRDHMGTGTQYF. Based on the CDR3 plus reference TRBV15 and TRBJ2-3, the full variable domain is DAMVIQNPRYQVTQFGKPVTLSCSQTLNHNVMYWYQQKSSQAPKLLFHYYDKDFNNEADTPDNFQSRRPNTSFCFLDIRSPGLGDTAMYLCATSRDHMGTGTQYFGPGTRLTVL.

In its sample, this clone was seen once. The J gene is TRBJ1-2, the V gene TRBV29-1, with 8 nucleotides matching TRBD1. J was trimmed by 1 base and V by 7 bases; bases with no gene match: 5. CDR1 and CDR2 from the germline V gene are SQVTM and ANQGSEA. The CDR3 sequence is 13 residues long. The CDR3 DNA follows: TGCAGCGCCGGGGACAGGTTTAACTATGGCTACACCTTC. This translates into CSAGDRFNYGYTF.

This chain connects TRBV15 to TRBJ2-5; weak D call: TRBD2 (5 bases). The CDR3 runs 15 residues. Between the trimmed V and J ends, which lost 5 bases and 1 base, there was a span of 14 bases. Germline CDR1 LNHNV, CDR2 YYDKDF (reference sequence). The CDR3 bases are TGTGCCACCAGCCGGATAGAGAGCGGCCAAGAGACCCAGTACTTC. As protein: CATSRIESGQETQYF.

This clone has a single count. This chain uses TRBV19 with TRBJ2-7; 12 bases are shared with TRBD2. The CDR3 consists of 15 residues. With V trimmed by 7 bases and J by 0 bases, 4 bases remained unmatched. CDR1 and CDR2 (germline): LNHDA, SQIVND (reference sequence). CDR3 coding DNA: TGTGCCAGTAAGTTGACTAGCGGGAGCTCCTACGAGCAGTACTTC. Its translation: CASKLTSGSSYEQYF.

This clone was seen more than once but under ten times. This chain joins TRBV27 and TRBJ1-2, with D possibly being TRBD1 (6 bases). Trimming removed 6 bases from V and 7 bases from J, with 15 bases in between. Looked up from germline, CDR1 is MNHEY and CDR2 is SMNVEV (reference sequence). The CDR3 contains 13 residues. The CDR3 spells CASSHPQGFGYTF. The CDR3 DNA reads as TGTGCCAGCAGCCATCCTCAGGGGTTTGGCTACACCTTC.

V gene TRBV27 combines with J gene TRBJ2-1; D is ambiguous. Trimming pared 2 bases from V and 8 bases from J, leaving 19 bases between. The CDR3 sequence is 16 residues long. Germline V gene lookup returns CDR1 MNHEY and CDR2 SMNVEV (reference sequence). The CDR3 nucleotides are TGTGCCAGCAGTTTAGCAGCGCTTCTGTCTGAGGATGAGCAGTTCTTC. Translated, it gives CASSLAALLSEDEQFF.